This entry lists 32 T cell receptor beta chains sequenced from one sample in a study of shared clonotypes between healthy human individuals. The table came from immunoSEQ multiplex PCR; TCRdb's copy has only in-frame clones and leaves some out. Altogether some 2,500,000 clones are present, about nine tenths being singletons, with the ten largest covering approximately 0.39%. Sequenced: naive CD4+ T cells from PBMCs. The subset is: CD45RA+ positively selected. The receptors here all came from a young man in good health. Some clones in this sample may be carry-over from other donors' samples.

The chain joins TRBV28 to TRBJ2-7; the D gene is possibly TRBD1 (6 bases). Germline assignment: CDR1 MDHEN and CDR2 SYDVKM. Trimming took 7 bases from V and 6 from J, leaving 13 bases between them. This CDR3 has 12 amino acids. CDR3: CASTLPQGEQYF. The CDR3 coding sequence is TGTGCCAGCACCTTACCACAGGGCGAGCAGTACTTC.

CDR3 in DNA: TGTGCCAGCAGCTCCCAAGCTAGCGGAACCTACAATGAGCAGTTCTTC. This translates into CASSSQASGTYNEQFF. The chain uses TRBV11-2 and TRBJ2-1; 7 nucleotides agree with TRBD2. The trim removed 4 bases at V and 2 bases at J, leaving 8 bases unmatched. The CDR3 length is 16 residues. CDR1 is SGHAT, CDR2 FQNNGV, per germline.

The chain uses TRBV5-4 and TRBJ1-6; TRBD1 might be the D (6 bases). V dropped 4 bases and J dropped 7 bases, with 12 bases sitting between them. Per germline, CDR1 SGHNT and CDR2 YYREEE (reference sequence). This CDR3 contains 14 residues. CDR3 nucleotide sequence: TGTGCCAGCAGCATCAGGGGAAGGAATTCACCCCTCCACTTT. Protein product: CASSIRGRNSPLHF.

V gene TRBV7-2 combines with J gene TRBJ2-2; unclear D gene. The germline CDR1 and CDR2 sequences are SGHTA and FQGNSA. The V end lost 5 bases, the J end lost 7 bases, and 5 bases lay between the germline ends. This CDR3 has 11 amino acids. This CDR3 is CASSPSGELFF. CDR3 sequence (DNA): TGTGCCAGCAGCCCGAGCGGGGAGCTGTTTTTT.

The V gene is TRBV9, the J gene TRBJ1-3; D unclear. CDR1 SGDLS and CDR2 YYNGEE come from the germline V gene. CDR3 length equals 16 residues. V was cut by 4 bases and J by 2 bases, with 16 bases left in between. For the CDR3, the DNA is TGTGCCAGCAGCCCCCGAGGGCCCCTGGCTGGAAACACCATATATTTT. Translation: CASSPRGPLAGNTIYF.

The chain combines TRBV18 with TRBJ1-2; maybe TRBD1 (5 bases). Trimming took off 2 bases at V and 4 bases at J, with 11 bases between the two ends. The CDR3 spans 14 residues. Germline-derived CDR1 and CDR2 are KGHSH and LQKENI. The CDR3 loop reads CASSPYRGPYGYTF. CDR3 bases: TGTGCCAGCTCACCATATCGGGGACCCTATGGCTACACCTTC.

V and J are TRBV6-1 and TRBJ1-5; 7 bases are shared with TRBD1. Germline V gives CDR1 MNHNS, CDR2 SASEGT. The CDR3 covers 16 residues. V lost 4 bases to trimming and J lost 2 bases; unmatched junction nucleotides: 8. The CDR3 region is CASSGDRAPGNQPQHF. CDR3 sequence (DNA): TGTGCCAGCAGTGGCGACAGGGCCCCAGGCAATCAGCCCCAGCATTTT.

V gene TRBV15 combines with J gene TRBJ1-2, with D maybe TRBD1 (6 bases). Trimming shortened V by 2 bases and J by 2 bases, and 15 bases separated the two germline ends. This CDR3 has 16 amino acids. The V gene's germline CDR1 is LNHNV and CDR2 YYDKDF (reference sequence). The DNA for the CDR3 is TGTGCCACCAGCAGACCCGGACAGAAATCCAACTATGGCTACACCTTC. Protein sequence: CATSRPGQKSNYGYTF. Full variable domain (outside the CDR3, taken from reference TRBV15 and TRBJ1-2): DAMVIQNPRYQVTQFGKPVTLSCSQTLNHNVMYWYQQKSSQAPKLLFHYYDKDFNNEADTPDNFQSRRPNTSFCFLDIRSPGLGDTAMYLCATSRPGQKSNYGYTFGSGTRLTVV.

The chain is built from TRBV2 and TRBJ2-7; D gene unclear. This CDR3 is built from 12 residues. CDR1 is SNHLY and CDR2 is FYNNEI in the germline V gene. Trimming removed 3 bases from V and 4 bases from J, with 7 bases in between. CDR3 in amino acids: CASSDMRYEQYF. CDR3 DNA: TGTGCCAGCAGTGATATGCGGTACGAGCAGTACTTC. Together with reference TRBV2 and TRBJ2-7, the CDR3 gives the full variable domain: EPEVTQTPSHQVTQMGQEVILRCVPISNHLYFYWYRQILGQKVEFLVSFYNNEISEKSEIFDDQFSVERPDGSNFTLKIRSTKLEDSAMYFCASSDMRYEQYFGPGTRLTVT.

The chain is built from TRBV7-9 and TRBJ1-1; D not certain. CDR1 is SEHNR, CDR2 FQNEAQ, per germline (reference sequence). This CDR3 is 14 amino acids long. V lost 5 bases and J 1 base, leaving 11 bases between the germline ends. The CDR3 protein is CASSVWTGNTEAFF. The DNA for the CDR3 is TGTGCCAGCAGCGTATGGACGGGGAACACTGAAGCTTTCTTT.

The V and J genes are TRBV7-2 and TRBJ2-2; TRBD2 matches 9 bases. The V gene's germline CDR1 is SGHTA and CDR2 FQGNSA. Trimming at V came to 2 bases and at J to 4 bases, leaving 5 bases not matched to a gene. CDR3 size: 16 residues. CDR3 sequence (DNA): TGTGCCAGCAGCTTATTCGCGGGAGGGACCACCGGGGAGCTGTTTTTT. It codes for CASSLFAGGTTGELFF.

The rearrangement links TRBV7-9 to TRBJ2-2; maybe TRBD2 (11 bases). CDR3 length equals 18 residues. V lost 6 bases and J lost 13, with 33 bases in between. Germline V lookup: CDR1 SEHNR, CDR2 FQNEAQ (reference sequence). The CDR3 here is CASRPGQGGQTSGNRLFF. DNA for the CDR3: TGTGCCAGCAGGCCTGGACAGGGGGGTCAGACTAGCGGGAATCGGCTGTTTTTT.

CDR3 amino acids: CASRIAYRRTGELFF. DNA for the CDR3: TGCGCCAGCAGAATAGCGTACCGCAGAACCGGGGAGCTGTTTTTT. The genes are TRBV5-1 and TRBJ2-2; maybe TRBD2 (5 bases). This CDR3 contains 15 residues. V lost 5 bases and J 5 bases, leaving 16 bases between the germline ends. Germline-derived CDR1 and CDR2 are SGHRS and YFSETQ. The variable domain in full, with the rest retrieved from reference TRBV5-1 and TRBJ2-2, is KAGVTQTPRYLIKTRGQQVTLSCSPISGHRSVSWYQQTPGQGLQFLFEYFSETQRNKGNFPGRFSGRQFSNSRSEMNVSTLELGDSALYLCASRIAYRRTGELFFGEGSRLTVL.

This chain uses TRBV5-4 with TRBJ1-2; no reliable D call. Germline V gives CDR1 SGHNT, CDR2 YYREEE (reference sequence). The V and J ends lost 4 bases and 10 bases respectively, with 32 bases between them. This CDR3 comprises 18 residues. The CDR3 sequence: CASSPVGSVKYGYSNYTF. In DNA form, the CDR3 reads TGTGCCAGCAGCCCAGTTGGTTCGGTGAAGTATGGCTACTCCAACTACACCTTC.

The J gene is TRBJ2-2, the V gene TRBV19; D is uncertain. The CDR3 covers 16 residues. V gave up 3 bases and J gave up 7 bases, with 18 bases separating them. CDR1 LNHDA and CDR2 SQIVND come from the germline V gene (reference sequence). Here the CDR3 DNA reads TGTGCCAGTAGTATCCTCGCCCCGAGAGTGGGCGGGGAGCTGTTTTTT. It specifies CASSILAPRVGGELFF.

This chain connects TRBV7-6 to TRBJ2-5; weak D call: TRBD2 (5 bases). The germline CDR1 and CDR2 sequences are SGHVS and FNYEAQ. V shed 4 bases and J shed 13 bases, with 16 bases lying between them. The CDR3 length is 12 residues. CDR3 loop: CASSYGGPAPYF. DNA for the CDR3: TGTGCCAGCAGCTACGGAGGTCCCGCACCGTACTTC.

This rearrangement joins TRBV9 to TRBJ1-1; D unresolved. This CDR3 contains 14 residues. Germline-derived CDR1 and CDR2 are SGDLS and YYNGEE. Trimming removed 2 bases at V and 0 bases at J, with 8 bases between. CDR3 protein: CASSVIQMNTEAFF. CDR3 nucleotides: TGTGCCAGCAGCGTCATACAGATGAACACTGAAGCTTTCTTT.

The V call is TRBV10-3, the J call TRBJ2-1; D possibly corresponds to TRBD2 (5 bases). The CDR3 is made up of 12 amino acids. Germline V CDR1 and CDR2: ENHRY, SYGVKD. Trimming cost V 2 bases and J 15 bases, with 14 bases left between them. The CDR3 DNA sequence: TGTGCCATCAGTGAGCCTGAGGGCCCGATGTTCTTC. This sequence encodes CAISEPEGPMFF.

The chain links TRBV6-6 to TRBJ1-2, with D possibly matching TRBD1 (5 bases). V lost 0 bases and J lost 6, with 8 bases in between. Germline CDR1 reads MNHNY; CDR2 reads SVGAGI (reference sequence). This CDR3 comprises 13 residues. The CDR3 DNA is TGTGCCAGCAGTTACTCGGACACCAATGGCTACACCTTC. Amino acids: CASSYSDTNGYTF.

CDR3 coding DNA: TGCGCCAGCAGCTTGAGTTCACTGAGCTCTGGAAACACCATATATTTT. The encoded protein is CASSLSSLSSGNTIYF. The chain couples TRBV5-1 to TRBJ1-3, with no clear D. With 1 base removed from V and 0 bases from J, the gap between germline ends came to 11 bases. Germline V gene data show CDR1 as SGHRS and CDR2 as YFSETQ. There are 16 residues in the CDR3.

The chain is built from TRBV21-1 and TRBJ2-5; whether TRBD1, the table's D call, matches the DNA was not checked. TRBV21-1 is a pseudogene segment. The CDR3 is 15 residues long. This CDR3 is CASPIRDRVRKTQYF. CDR3 DNA sequence: TGTGCCAGCCCCATCCGGGACAGGGTCCGAAAGACCCAGTACTTC.

The chain joins TRBV29-1 to TRBJ2-1; no firm D call. The CDR3 is 11 amino acids. The ends were cut back, 6 bases at V and 8 bases at J, with 11 bases in the middle. Germline V gene sequence: CDR1 SQVTM, CDR2 ANQGSEA. This CDR3 is CSVSNHDEQFF. The CDR3 DNA reads as TGCAGCGTCAGCAACCACGATGAGCAGTTCTTC.

The chain recombines TRBV29-1 with TRBJ2-1, with 9 bases identical to TRBD1. The length of the CDR3 is 14 residues. V lost 0 bases and J lost 9; bases outside the gene matches: 6. The germline V gene encodes CDR1 SQVTM and CDR2 ANQGSEA. CDR3 protein: CSVEDRDRASEQFF. CDR3 DNA sequence: TGCAGCGTTGAAGATCGGGACAGGGCAAGTGAGCAGTTCTTC.

This clone was observed a few times. The junction departs from the called germline gene at one end, perhaps through a read error. This chain joins TRBV20-1 and TRBJ1-1, with a weak D call TRBD1 (5 bases). CDR1 DFQATT and CDR2 SNEGSKA come from the germline V gene (reference sequence). The CDR3 runs 11 residues. The CDR3 DNA follows: TGCAGTGCGAGAGGGGCAGCAGGAGCTTTCTTT. This codes for CSARGAAGAFF.

This chain links TRBV9 with TRBJ2-7; 7 bases agree with TRBD1. CDR3 length equals 14 residues. Per germline, CDR1 SGDLS and CDR2 YYNGEE. The J segment lost 0 bases and the V segment lost 4 bases, leaving 4 bases of the junction unmatched. The CDR3 protein is CASSPGQSSYEQYF. Here the CDR3 DNA reads TGTGCCAGCAGCCCGGGACAGAGCTCCTACGAGCAGTACTTC.

The chain links TRBV10-2 to TRBJ1-3, with D tentatively TRBD1 (5 bases). V was clipped by 10 bases and J by 4 bases, with 17 bases between them. The germline V gene has CDR1 WSHSY and CDR2 SAAADI. The CDR3 consists of 14 residues. CDR3 loop: CATLGETAGNTIYF. As DNA, the CDR3 is TGCGCCACCCTAGGGGAGACAGCAGGAAACACCATATATTTT.

The CDR3 DNA is TGTGCCAGCAGCTTTCGCCGGGACAGGGTCTACGAGCAGTACTTC. Its translation: CASSFRRDRVYEQYF. This chain joins TRBV7-8 and TRBJ2-7; 9 bases agree with TRBD1. V was clipped by 3 bases and J by 3 bases; unmatched bases: 6. Germline assignment: CDR1 SGHVS and CDR2 FQNEAQ. The CDR3 length is 15 residues.

The CDR3 loop is CAGQADYEQYF. As DNA, the CDR3 is TGTGCTGGACAGGCTGATTACGAGCAGTACTTC. The chain combines TRBV30 with TRBJ2-7; 7 nucleotides align to TRBD1. The CDR3 has 11 residues. Germline V gene data show CDR1 as GTSNPN and CDR2 as SVGIG (reference sequence).

The V and J genes are TRBV6-5 and TRBJ2-1, with 10 bases matching TRBD2. With 0 bases clipped from V and 8 bases from J, the junction kept 7 bases outside the gene matches. The germline CDR1 and CDR2 sequences are MNHEY and SVGAGI. The length of the CDR3 is 16 residues. In DNA, the CDR3 is TGTGCCAGCAGTTACTCGAAGACTAGCGGGTCCTATGAGCAGTTCTTC. Its protein is CASSYSKTSGSYEQFF.

The chain combines TRBV11-2 with TRBJ2-5; D is perhaps TRBD2 (5 bases). This CDR3 is 14 amino acids long. Germline CDR1 reads SGHAT; CDR2 reads FQNNGV. Trimming took 1 base from V and 5 from J, leaving 11 bases between them. CDR3 coding DNA: TGTGCCAGCAGCTTAGGCCTAGCTGGGGAGACCCAGTACTTC. It translates to CASSLGLAGETQYF. The complete variable domain, with remaining parts taken from reference TRBV11-2 and TRBJ2-5, reads EAGVAQSPRYKIIEKRQSVAFWCNPISGHATLYWYQQILGQGPKLLIQFQNNGVVDDSQLPKDRFSAERLKGVDSTLKIQPAKLEDSAVYLCASSLGLAGETQYFGPGTRLLVL.

Only one count was recorded for this clone. The V and J genes are TRBV2 and TRBJ2-7; D is unclear. The V end lost 3 bases, the J end lost 0 bases, and 6 bases lay between the germline ends. There are 13 residues in the CDR3. The germline gives CDR1 SNHLY, CDR2 FYNNEI. The CDR3 is CASSESASYEQYF. CDR3 bases: TGTGCCAGCAGTGAGTCGGCCTCCTACGAGCAGTACTTC.

The sample holds a few counts of this clone. CDR3 loop: CASSLPLGLTEAFF. The DNA of the CDR3 is TGCGCCAGCAGCCTGCCATTAGGTCTCACTGAAGCTTTCTTT. The chain recombines TRBV4-1 with TRBJ1-1; D is unclear. The CDR3 loop spans 14 amino acids. Germline V gives CDR1 MGHRA, CDR2 YSYEKL. V was clipped by 4 bases and J by 4 bases, with 13 bases between them.